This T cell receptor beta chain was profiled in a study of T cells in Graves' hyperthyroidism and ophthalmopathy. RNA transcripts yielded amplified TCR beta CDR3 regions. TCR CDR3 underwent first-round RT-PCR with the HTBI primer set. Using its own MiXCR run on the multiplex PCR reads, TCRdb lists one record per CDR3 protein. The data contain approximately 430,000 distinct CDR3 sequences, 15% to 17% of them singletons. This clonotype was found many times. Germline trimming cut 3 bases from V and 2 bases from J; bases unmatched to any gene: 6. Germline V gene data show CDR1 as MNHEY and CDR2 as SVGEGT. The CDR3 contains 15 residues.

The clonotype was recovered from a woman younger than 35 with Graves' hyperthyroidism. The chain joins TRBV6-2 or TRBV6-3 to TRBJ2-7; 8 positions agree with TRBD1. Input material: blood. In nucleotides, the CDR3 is TGTGCCAGCAGTTATCCGGGACAGGTAACCTACGAGCAGTACTTC. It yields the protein CASSYPGQVTYEQYF.